Described below is a single TCR beta chain sequence and its context. These data originate in a study of OX40 agonist ivuxolimab in advanced cancers. With 5 bases removed from V and 0 bases from J, the gap between germline ends came to 11 bases. The CDR3 is made up of 15 amino acids. Germline loops: CDR1 MNHNS, CDR2 SASEGT. Some clones are missing from TCRdb's copy, which holds only in-frame ones; the method was immunoSEQ multiplex PCR. This sample has roughly 90,000 clones; roughly 93% occur once, and the top ten carry around 0.35%. This TCR was recovered from an adult with an advanced solid tumor such as melanoma, head and neck, liver or kidney cancer. The genes are TRBV6-1 and TRBJ1-5; D remains ambiguous. The sample was CD4+ or CD8+ T cells sorted from blood, taken in a trial of the OX40 agonist ivuxolimab. CDR3 loop: CASSITAYSNQPQHF. The CDR3 DNA follows: TGTGCCAGCAGTATTACAGCTTATAGCAATCAGCCCCAGCATTTT.